The 23 T cell receptor beta chains below come from one sample, sequenced in a study of CD8 T cells in ankylosing spondylitis. Overall study results and limits: What seemed typical of ankylosing spondylitis blood was a TCR beta motif built from several highly homologous variants.

No antigens are known for them. TCRdb passed the 5' RACE reads through MiXCR, listing each CDR3 protein once. In the table there are around 890,000 distinct CDR3 sequences, 10% to 15% of which are singletons. Sequencing was done on a sample of blood, either unsorted or a sorted T cell fraction (not recorded which). These receptors were taken from a male donor with ankylosing spondylitis.

The chain has TRBV24-1 and TRBJ1-5, with D perhaps matching TRBD1 (5 bases). CDR3 length: 15 residues. Germline V lookup: CDR1 KGHDR, CDR2 SFDVKD. Trimming left V 7 bases short and J 6 bases short, with 18 bases between. This chain's CDR3 is CATSALGREGQPQHF. In DNA form, the CDR3 reads TGTGCCACCAGCGCCCTGGGCAGGGAGGGTCAGCCCCAGCATTTT.

This clonotype was seen at least ten times. The germline gene is not matched at one end of the junction; a read error may be the cause. The rearrangement links TRBV7-2 to TRBJ2-7; D gene ambiguous. CDR3 size: 13 residues. CDR1 is SGHTA, CDR2 FQGNSA, per germline. CDR3 region: CASTRRYSDEQYF. CDR3 nucleotides: TGTGCCAGCACCCGAAGATACTCCGACGAGCAGTACTTC.

In this sample, this clonotype turned up a few times. The missing conserved phenylalanine or tryptophan at the end of this CDR3 makes a read error likely. The limits of the CDR3 on the DNA are not certain, so only TCRdb's listed CDR3 is given. The chain carries TRBV12-3 or TRBV12-4 and TRBJ2-3; the table gives TRBD2 as D, unverified against the DNA. The CDR3 length equals 9 residues, ends included. The CDR3 spells CASSSNSGL.

This clonotype was counted a few times. This chain links TRBV20-1 with TRBJ2-7; D might be TRBD1 (5 bases). The V and J ends lost 5 bases and 2 bases respectively, with 16 bases between them. CDR1 DFQATT and CDR2 SNEGSKA come from the germline V gene (reference sequence). The CDR3 is 14 amino acids. The chain's CDR3 is CSAGSGSWTYEQYF. The CDR3 DNA is TGCAGTGCTGGTTCAGGGTCTTGGACCTACGAGCAGTACTTC.

This clonotype was detected a few times. The chain couples TRBV4-1 to TRBJ2-7; possibly TRBD1 or TRBD2 for D (5 bases each). This CDR3 has 17 amino acids. CDR1 and CDR2 from the germline V gene are MGHRA and YSYEKL. Trimming stripped 0 bases from V and 3 bases from J, with 18 bases between. The CDR3 here is CASSQDLAQGPIYEQYF. In DNA form, the CDR3 reads TGCGCCAGCAGCCAAGATTTGGCGCAGGGACCCATCTACGAGCAGTACTTC.

The V gene is TRBV20-1, the J gene TRBJ2-1; D ambiguous. This CDR3 contains 11 residues. The ends were cut back, 3 bases at V and 11 bases at J, with 11 bases in the middle. CDR1 and CDR2 (germline): DFQATT, SNEGSKA (reference sequence). The CDR3 spells CSASQAPKQFF. As DNA, the CDR3 is TGCAGTGCTAGCCAGGCCCCTAAGCAGTTCTTC.

The V gene is TRBV5-1, the J gene TRBJ2-1; a weak D match, TRBD2 (7 bases). The V gene's germline CDR1 is SGHRS and CDR2 YFSETQ. Trimming shortened V by 4 bases and J by 11 bases, and 22 bases separated the two germline ends. The CDR3 has 15 residues. The CDR3 is CASSTNGGPTMKQFF. The CDR3 DNA reads TGCGCCAGCAGCACCAACGGGGGGCCTACAATGAAGCAGTTCTTC.

The V and J genes are TRBV5-1 and TRBJ1-2; D is undetermined. The CDR3 totals 15 residues. V lost 4 bases, J lost 1 base, and 14 bases lay in between. The germline gives CDR1 SGHRS, CDR2 YFSETQ. CDR3 sequence: CASSIDGTFNYGYTF. The CDR3 DNA sequence: TGCGCCAGCAGCATTGACGGAACCTTTAACTATGGCTACACCTTC.

This clonotype has only a few counts. This rearrangement joins TRBV6-5 to TRBJ2-5; possible D gene TRBD1, 5 bases. Germline loops: CDR1 MNHEY, CDR2 SVGAGI. Trimming removed 0 bases from V and 5 bases from J, with 16 bases in between. CDR3 length: 16 residues. The CDR3 DNA is TGTGCCAGCAGTTACTCCTGGGGCAGGGTGAGCGAGACCCAGTACTTC. Amino acid sequence: CASSYSWGRVSETQYF.

This clonotype appeared a few times. In DNA form, the CDR3 reads TGTGCCTGGGGACTAGCCCGTGAGACCCAGTACTTC. This codes for CAWGLARETQYF. This chain uses TRBV30 with TRBJ2-5; the match to TRBD2 covers 8 bases. CDR1 is GTSNPN and CDR2 is SVGIG in the germline V gene (reference sequence). The CDR3 is 12 amino acids. After removal of 5 bases from V and 5 bases from J, the junction contained 4 bases not matched to a gene. Complete variable domain (other parts from reference TRBV30 and TRBJ2-5): SQTIHQWPATLVQPVGSPLSLECTVEGTSNPNLYWYRQAAGRGLQLLFYSVGIGQISSEVPQNLSASRPQDRQFILSSKKLLLSDSGFYLCAWGLARETQYFGPGTRLLVL.

V gene TRBV5-1 combines with J gene TRBJ1-1, with TRBD1 as a possible D gene (5 bases). Per germline, CDR1 SGHRS and CDR2 YFSETQ. The CDR3 is made up of 16 amino acids. Trimming left V 2 bases short and J 3 bases short, with 17 bases between. Here the CDR3 reads CASSFGPVTRDTEAFF. CDR3 bases: TGCGCCAGCAGCTTTGGCCCGGTGACCAGGGACACTGAAGCTTTCTTT.

The chain combines TRBV20-1 with TRBJ1-2; no clear D. The CDR3 consists of 14 residues. CDR1 is DFQATT and CDR2 is SNEGSKA in the germline V gene (reference sequence). V lost 6 bases to trimming and J lost 1 base, with 15 bases between them. CDR3 region: CSAPKEQLNYGYTF. CDR3 nucleotides: TGCAGTGCCCCCAAGGAACAGCTTAACTATGGCTACACCTTC.

This rearrangement joins TRBV4-2 to TRBJ2-3; TRBD2 matches 13 bases. The CDR3 is 17 amino acids. Germline loops: CDR1 LGHNA, CDR2 YNFKEQ. J gave up 3 bases and V 0 bases, and 3 bases lay outside the gene matches. The CDR3 bases are TGTGCCAGCAGCCAAGATTGGACTAGCGGGAGTACAGATACGCAGTATTTT. Its protein is CASSQDWTSGSTDTQYF.

This clonotype was counted many times. The DNA of the CDR3 is TGTGCCACCAGCAGAGAGGGGACTAGCGAAACCTACAATGAGCAGTTCTTC. This encodes CATSREGTSETYNEQFF. The rearrangement uses TRBV15 and TRBJ2-1; the match to TRBD2 covers 10 bases. This CDR3 comprises 17 residues. J lost 2 bases, V lost 0 bases, and 4 bases had no gene match. Germline CDR1 is LNHNV and CDR2 is YYDKDF (reference sequence).

This clonotype has ten or more counts. This rearrangement joins TRBV5-6 to TRBJ1-1; D gene unclear. The CDR3 contains 12 residues. Per the germline V gene, CDR1 is SGHDT and CDR2 is YYEEEE. V lost 3 bases, J lost 0 bases, and 3 bases lay in between. CDR3 DNA: TGTGCCAGCAGCTGGGTGAACACTGAAGCTTTCTTT. Amino acids: CASSWVNTEAFF.

This clonotype was counted between two and nine times. This chain uses TRBV9 with TRBJ2-2, with a tentative D call TRBD1 (5 bases). This CDR3 is built from 16 residues. The V end lost 0 bases, the J end lost 4 bases, and 13 bases lay between the germline ends. In germline, CDR1 is SGDLS, CDR2 YYNGEE. The CDR3 DNA sequence: TGTGCCAGCAGCGTAGCCCGGCAGGGTGGCACCGGGGAGCTGTTTTTT. It encodes CASSVARQGGTGELFF.

The rearrangement joins TRBV12-3 or TRBV12-4 to TRBJ1-2; D possibly corresponds to TRBD1 (5 bases). V dropped 3 bases and J dropped 6 bases, with 11 bases sitting between them. CDR3 size: 13 residues. The CDR3 nucleotides are TGTGCCAGCAGTTTCGGCAGGGAGGATGGCTACACCTTC. This codes for CASSFGREDGYTF.

This clonotype showed up many times. The junction and the germline gene differ at one end; a read error may be behind it. The chain joins TRBV7-9 to TRBJ1-1; D unclear. This CDR3 comprises 13 residues. In germline, CDR1 is SEHNR, CDR2 FQNEAQ (reference sequence). DNA of the CDR3: TGTGCCAGCAGTTTAGTACGGGGCACTGAAGCTTTCTTT. This translates into CASSLVRGTEAFF.

The chain carries TRBV20-1 and TRBJ2-5; D may be TRBD1 (6 bases). V was clipped by 6 bases and J by 6 bases, with 11 bases between them. The CDR3 covers 11 residues. Germline V lookup: CDR1 DFQATT, CDR2 SNEGSKA (reference sequence). The CDR3 sequence is CSAQGLQTQYF. CDR3 nucleotide sequence: TGCAGTGCCCAGGGGTTGCAGACCCAGTACTTC.

This clonotype was counted a few times. The rearrangement uses TRBV5-1 and TRBJ1-4, with 9 bases lining up with TRBD1. The CDR3 sequence is 14 residues long. J lost 8 bases, V lost 0 bases, and 2 bases had no gene match. CDR1 SGHRS and CDR2 YFSETQ come from the germline V gene. The CDR3 DNA sequence: TGCGCCAGCAGCTTGGGACAGGGGGAAGAAAAACTGTTTTTT. Its protein product is CASSLGQGEEKLFF.

The chain recombines TRBV7-9 with TRBJ2-2; perhaps TRBD1 as D (7 bases). CDR1 and CDR2 from the germline V gene are SEHNR and FQNEAQ (reference sequence). V was clipped by 8 bases and J by 7 bases, with 23 bases between them. This CDR3 region has 16 residues. The CDR3 sequence: CASSPRGARTLGELFF. The CDR3 DNA follows: TGTGCCAGCTCCCCCAGGGGGGCGAGAACTCTCGGGGAGCTGTTTTTT.

The chain uses TRBV28 and TRBJ1-1; D perhaps matches TRBD1 (6 bases). Germline V lookup: CDR1 MDHEN, CDR2 SYDVKM. The germline V and J ends were trimmed by 6 bases and 0 bases, with 11 bases remaining between them. The length of the CDR3 is 14 residues. In nucleotides, the CDR3 is TGTGCCAGCAGATCCACAGGGATGAACACTGAAGCTTTCTTT. Protein sequence: CASRSTGMNTEAFF.

The chain joins TRBV4-1 to TRBJ2-7; D gene ambiguous. The CDR3 sequence is 13 residues long. Looked up from germline, CDR1 is MGHRA and CDR2 is YSYEKL. The V gene lost 1 base and the J gene lost 2 bases, with 6 bases spanning the gap. CDR3 sequence (DNA): TGCGCCAGCAGCCAAGTCTACCCCTACGAGCAGTACTTC. It codes for CASSQVYPYEQYF.